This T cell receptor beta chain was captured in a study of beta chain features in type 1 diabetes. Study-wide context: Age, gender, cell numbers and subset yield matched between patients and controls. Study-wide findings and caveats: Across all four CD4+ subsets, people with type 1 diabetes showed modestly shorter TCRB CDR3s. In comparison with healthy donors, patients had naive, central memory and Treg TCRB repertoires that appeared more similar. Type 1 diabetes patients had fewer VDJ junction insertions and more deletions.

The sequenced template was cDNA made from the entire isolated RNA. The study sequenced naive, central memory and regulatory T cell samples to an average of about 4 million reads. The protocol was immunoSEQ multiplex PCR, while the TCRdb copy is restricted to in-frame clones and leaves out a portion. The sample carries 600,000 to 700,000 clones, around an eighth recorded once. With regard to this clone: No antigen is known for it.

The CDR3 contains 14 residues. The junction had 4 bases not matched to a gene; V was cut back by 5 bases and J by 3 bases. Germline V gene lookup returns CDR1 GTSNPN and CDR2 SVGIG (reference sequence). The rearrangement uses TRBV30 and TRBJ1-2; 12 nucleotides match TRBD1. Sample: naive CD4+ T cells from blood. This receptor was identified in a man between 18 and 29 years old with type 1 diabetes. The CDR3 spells CAWGTGGGYYGYTF. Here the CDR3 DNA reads TGTGCCTGGGGGACAGGGGGCGGATACTATGGCTACACCTTC.